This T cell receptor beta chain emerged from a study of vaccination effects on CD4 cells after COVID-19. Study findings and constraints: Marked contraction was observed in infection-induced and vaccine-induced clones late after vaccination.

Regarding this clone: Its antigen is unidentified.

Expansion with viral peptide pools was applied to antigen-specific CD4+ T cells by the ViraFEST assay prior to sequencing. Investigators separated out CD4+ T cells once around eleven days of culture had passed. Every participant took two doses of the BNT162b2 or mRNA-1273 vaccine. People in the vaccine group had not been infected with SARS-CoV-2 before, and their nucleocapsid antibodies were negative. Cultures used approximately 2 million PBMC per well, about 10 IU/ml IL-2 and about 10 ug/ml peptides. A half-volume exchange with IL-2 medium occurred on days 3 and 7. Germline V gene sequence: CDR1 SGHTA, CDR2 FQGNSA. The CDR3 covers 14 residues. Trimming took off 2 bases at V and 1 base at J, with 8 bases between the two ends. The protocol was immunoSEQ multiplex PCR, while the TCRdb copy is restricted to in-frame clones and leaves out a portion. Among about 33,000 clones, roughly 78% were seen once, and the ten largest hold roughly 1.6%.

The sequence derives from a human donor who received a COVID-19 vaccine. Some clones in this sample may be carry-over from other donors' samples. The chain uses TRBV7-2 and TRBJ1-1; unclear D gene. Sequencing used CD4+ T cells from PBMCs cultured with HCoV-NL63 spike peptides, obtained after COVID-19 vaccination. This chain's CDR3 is CASSLWGRNTEAFF. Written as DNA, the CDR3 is TGTGCCAGCAGCTTATGGGGAAGGAACACTGAAGCTTTCTTT.